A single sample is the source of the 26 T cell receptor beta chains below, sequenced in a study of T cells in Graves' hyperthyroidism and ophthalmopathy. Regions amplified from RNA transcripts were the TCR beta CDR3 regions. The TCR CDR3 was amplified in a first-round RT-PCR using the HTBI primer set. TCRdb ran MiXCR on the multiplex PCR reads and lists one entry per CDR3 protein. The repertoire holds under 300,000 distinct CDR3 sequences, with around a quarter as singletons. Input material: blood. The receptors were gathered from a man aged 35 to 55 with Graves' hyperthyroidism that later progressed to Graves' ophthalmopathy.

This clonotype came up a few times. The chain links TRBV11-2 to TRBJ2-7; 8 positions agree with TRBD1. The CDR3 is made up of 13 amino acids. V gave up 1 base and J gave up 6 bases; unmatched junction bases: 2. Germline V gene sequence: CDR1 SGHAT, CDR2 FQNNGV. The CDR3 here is CASSLGTGTEQYF. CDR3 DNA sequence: TGTGCCAGCAGCTTAGGGACAGGGACCGAGCAGTACTTC.

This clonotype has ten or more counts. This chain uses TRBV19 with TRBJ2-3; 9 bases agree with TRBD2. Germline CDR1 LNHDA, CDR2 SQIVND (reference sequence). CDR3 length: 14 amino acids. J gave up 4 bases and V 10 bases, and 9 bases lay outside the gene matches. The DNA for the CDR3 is TGTGCCACCGTCGGGCTAGCGGGACCAGATACGCAGTATTTT. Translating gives CATVGLAGPDTQYF.

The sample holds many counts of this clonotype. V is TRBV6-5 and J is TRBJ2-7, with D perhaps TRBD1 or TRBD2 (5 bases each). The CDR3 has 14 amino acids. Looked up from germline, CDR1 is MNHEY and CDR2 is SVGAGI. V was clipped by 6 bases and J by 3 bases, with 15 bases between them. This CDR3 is CASRLPGGDYEQYF. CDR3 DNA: TGTGCCAGCAGACTCCCTGGGGGAGACTACGAGCAGTACTTC.

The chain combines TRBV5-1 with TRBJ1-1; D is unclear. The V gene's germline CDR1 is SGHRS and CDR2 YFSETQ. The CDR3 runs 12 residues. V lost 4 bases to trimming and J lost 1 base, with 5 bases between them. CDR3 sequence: CASSAANTEAFF. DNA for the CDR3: TGCGCCAGCAGCGCGGCGAACACTGAAGCTTTCTTT.

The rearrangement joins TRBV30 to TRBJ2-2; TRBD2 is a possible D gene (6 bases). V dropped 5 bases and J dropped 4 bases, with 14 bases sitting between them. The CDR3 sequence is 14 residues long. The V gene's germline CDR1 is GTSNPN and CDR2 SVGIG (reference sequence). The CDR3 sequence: CAWAGTGFTGELFF. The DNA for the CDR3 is TGTGCCTGGGCCGGGACTGGCTTCACCGGGGAGCTGTTTTTT.

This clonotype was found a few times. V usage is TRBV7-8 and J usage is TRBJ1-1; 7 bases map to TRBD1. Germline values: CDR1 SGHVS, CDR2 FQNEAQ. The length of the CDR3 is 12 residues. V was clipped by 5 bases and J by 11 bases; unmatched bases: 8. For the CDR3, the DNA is TGTGCCAGCAGCCCAAGCACAGGGGCGGCTTTCTTT. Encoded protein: CASSPSTGAAFF. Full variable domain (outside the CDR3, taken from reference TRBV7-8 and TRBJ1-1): GAGVSQSPRYKVAKRGQDVALRCDPISGHVSLFWYQQALGQGPEFLTYFQNEAQLDKSGLPSDRFFAERPEGSVSTLKIQRTQQEDSAVYLCASSPSTGAAFFGQGTRLTVV.

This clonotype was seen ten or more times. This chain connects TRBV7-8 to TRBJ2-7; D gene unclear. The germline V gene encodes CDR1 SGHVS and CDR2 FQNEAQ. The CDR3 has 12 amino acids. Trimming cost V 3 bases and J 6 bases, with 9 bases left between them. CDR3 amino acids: CASSFSIVEQYF. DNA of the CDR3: TGTGCCAGCAGCTTTTCCATAGTCGAGCAGTACTTC.

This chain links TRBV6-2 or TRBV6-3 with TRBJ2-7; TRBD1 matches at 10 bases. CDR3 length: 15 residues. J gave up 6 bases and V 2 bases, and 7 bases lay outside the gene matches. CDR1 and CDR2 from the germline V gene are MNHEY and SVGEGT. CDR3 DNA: TGTGCCAGCAGTTACCAAGGACAGGGGGAGTCCGAGCAGTACTTC. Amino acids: CASSYQGQGESEQYF.

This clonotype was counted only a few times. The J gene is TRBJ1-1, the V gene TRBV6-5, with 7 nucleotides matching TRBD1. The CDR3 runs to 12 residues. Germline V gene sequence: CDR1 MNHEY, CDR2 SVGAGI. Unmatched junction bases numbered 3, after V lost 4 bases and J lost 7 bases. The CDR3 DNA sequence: TGTGCCAGCAGTTGGGACAGCCTTGAAGCTTTCTTT. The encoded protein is CASSWDSLEAFF.

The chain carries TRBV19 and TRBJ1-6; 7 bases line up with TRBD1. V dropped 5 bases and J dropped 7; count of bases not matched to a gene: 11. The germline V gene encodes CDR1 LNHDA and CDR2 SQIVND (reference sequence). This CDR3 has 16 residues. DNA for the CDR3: TGTGCCAGTAGTTCCGAACAGACAGGGCGAAATTCACCCCTCCACTTT. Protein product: CASSSEQTGRNSPLHF. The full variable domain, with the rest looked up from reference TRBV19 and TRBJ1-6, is DGGITQSPKYLFRKEGQNVTLSCEQNLNHDAMYWYRQDPGQGLRLIYYSQIVNDFQKGDIAEGYSVSREKKESFPLTVTSAQKNPTAFYLCASSSEQTGRNSPLHFGNGTRLTVT.

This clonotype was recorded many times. In nucleotides, the CDR3 is TGTGCCACCAGTCCTCGGGGGGGCGGAGAGACCCAGTACTTC. Its translation: CATSPRGGGETQYF. J is TRBJ2-5 and V is TRBV24-1; 8 nucleotides agree with TRBD2. The ends lost 6 bases at V and 4 bases at J; junction bases unmatched: 6. The CDR3 extends over 14 amino acids. Germline assignment: CDR1 KGHDR and CDR2 SFDVKD.

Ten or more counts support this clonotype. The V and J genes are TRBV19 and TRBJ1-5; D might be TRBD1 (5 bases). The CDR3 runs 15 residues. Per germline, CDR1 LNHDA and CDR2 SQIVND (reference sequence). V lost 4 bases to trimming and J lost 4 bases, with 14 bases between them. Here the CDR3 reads CASSTAGSPNQPQHF. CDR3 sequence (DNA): TGTGCCAGTAGTACCGCAGGGTCCCCTAATCAGCCCCAGCATTTT. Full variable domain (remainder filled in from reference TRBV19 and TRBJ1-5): DGGITQSPKYLFRKEGQNVTLSCEQNLNHDAMYWYRQDPGQGLRLIYYSQIVNDFQKGDIAEGYSVSREKKESFPLTVTSAQKNPTAFYLCASSTAGSPNQPQHFGDGTRLSIL.

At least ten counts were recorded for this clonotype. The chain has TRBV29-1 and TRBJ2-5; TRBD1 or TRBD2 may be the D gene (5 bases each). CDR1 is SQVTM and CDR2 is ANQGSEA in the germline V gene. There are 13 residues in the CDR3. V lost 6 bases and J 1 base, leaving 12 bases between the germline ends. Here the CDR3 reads CSVAKGTQETQYF. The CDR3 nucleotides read TGCAGCGTGGCTAAAGGGACCCAAGAGACCCAGTACTTC.

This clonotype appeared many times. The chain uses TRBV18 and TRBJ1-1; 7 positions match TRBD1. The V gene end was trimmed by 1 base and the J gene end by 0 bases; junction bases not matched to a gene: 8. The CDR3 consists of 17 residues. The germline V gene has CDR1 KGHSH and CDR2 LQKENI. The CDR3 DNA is TGTGCCAGCTCACCACGGGCTCGACAGGGCCTGAACACTGAAGCTTTCTTT. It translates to CASSPRARQGLNTEAFF.

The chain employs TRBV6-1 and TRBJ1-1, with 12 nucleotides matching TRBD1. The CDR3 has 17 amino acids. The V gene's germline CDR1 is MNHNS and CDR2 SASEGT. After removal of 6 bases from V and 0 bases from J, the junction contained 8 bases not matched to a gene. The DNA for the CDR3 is TGTGCCAGCAGCCCAACCGGGACAGGGGGCGTGAACACTGAAGCTTTCTTT. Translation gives CASSPTGTGGVNTEAFF.

DNA of the CDR3: TGTGCCAGCAGCCTGGGGCCGGCGGGGACCGCCTATGGCTACACCTTC. Encoded protein: CASSLGPAGTAYGYTF. The chain has TRBV11-2 and TRBJ1-2, with a possible D match to TRBD1 (5 bases). The CDR3 has 16 residues. V lost 5 bases to trimming and J lost 4 bases, with 20 bases between them. Germline V gene data show CDR1 as SGHAT and CDR2 as FQNNGV.

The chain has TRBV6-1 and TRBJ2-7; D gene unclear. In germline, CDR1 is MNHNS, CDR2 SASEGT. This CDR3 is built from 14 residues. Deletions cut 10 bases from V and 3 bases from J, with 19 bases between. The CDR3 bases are TGTGCCACCAACTGGGTAGGGCGGAACTACGAGCAGTACTTC. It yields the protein CATNWVGRNYEQYF.

CDR3 residues: CAWSDRGQGNQPQHF. The CDR3 nucleotides read TGTGCCTGGAGTGACCGGGGACAGGGGAATCAGCCCCAGCATTTT. The chain carries TRBV30 and TRBJ1-5; 10 positions match TRBD1. CDR1 and CDR2 (germline): GTSNPN, SVGIG (reference sequence). V was clipped by 1 base and J by 4 bases; unmatched bases: 4. CDR3 length equals 15 residues.

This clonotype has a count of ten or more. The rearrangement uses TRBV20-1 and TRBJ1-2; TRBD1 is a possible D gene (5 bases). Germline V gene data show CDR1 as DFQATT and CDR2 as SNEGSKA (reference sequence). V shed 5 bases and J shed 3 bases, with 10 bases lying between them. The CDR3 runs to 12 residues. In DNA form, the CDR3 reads TGCAGTGCTTCCCAGGGAGACTATGGCTACACCTTC. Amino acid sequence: CSASQGDYGYTF.

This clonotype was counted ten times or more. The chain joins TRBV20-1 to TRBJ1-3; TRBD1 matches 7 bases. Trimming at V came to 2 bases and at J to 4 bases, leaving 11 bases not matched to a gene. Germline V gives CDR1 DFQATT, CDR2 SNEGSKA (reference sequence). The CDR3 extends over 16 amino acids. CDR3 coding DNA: TGCAGTGCTAGAAGTCTCACACCGGACAGGGGAAACACCATATATTTT. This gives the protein CSARSLTPDRGNTIYF.

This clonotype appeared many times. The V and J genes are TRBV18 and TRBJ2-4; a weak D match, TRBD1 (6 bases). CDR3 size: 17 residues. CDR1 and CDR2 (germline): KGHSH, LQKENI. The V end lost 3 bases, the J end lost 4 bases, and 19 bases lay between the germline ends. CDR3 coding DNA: TGTGCCAGCTCACCCCCCGGGACATTTAGATCGAAAAACATTCAGTACTTC. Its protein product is CASSPPGTFRSKNIQYF.

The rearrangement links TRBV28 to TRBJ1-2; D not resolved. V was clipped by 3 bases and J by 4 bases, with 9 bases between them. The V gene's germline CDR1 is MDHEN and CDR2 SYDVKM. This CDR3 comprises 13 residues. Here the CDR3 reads CASSFMPGYGYTF. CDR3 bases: TGTGCCAGCAGTTTCATGCCCGGCTATGGCTACACCTTC.

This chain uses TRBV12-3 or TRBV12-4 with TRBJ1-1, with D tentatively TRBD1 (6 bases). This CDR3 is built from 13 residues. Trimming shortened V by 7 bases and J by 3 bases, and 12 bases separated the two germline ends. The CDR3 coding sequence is TGTGCCAGCACTTACAGGGAGGACACTGAAGCTTTCTTT. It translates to CASTYREDTEAFF.

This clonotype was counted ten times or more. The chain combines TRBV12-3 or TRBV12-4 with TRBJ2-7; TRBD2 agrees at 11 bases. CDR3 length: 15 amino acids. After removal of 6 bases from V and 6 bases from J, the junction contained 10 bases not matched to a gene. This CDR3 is CASSSLTSGSGEQYF. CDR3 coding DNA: TGTGCCAGCAGCTCTTTAACTAGCGGGAGCGGCGAGCAGTACTTC.

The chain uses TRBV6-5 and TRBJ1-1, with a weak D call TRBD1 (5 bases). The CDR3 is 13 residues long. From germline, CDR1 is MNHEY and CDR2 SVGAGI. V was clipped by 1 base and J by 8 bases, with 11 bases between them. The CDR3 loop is CASSYLGQSEAFF. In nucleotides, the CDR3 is TGTGCCAGCAGTTACTTGGGGCAGTCCGAAGCTTTCTTT.

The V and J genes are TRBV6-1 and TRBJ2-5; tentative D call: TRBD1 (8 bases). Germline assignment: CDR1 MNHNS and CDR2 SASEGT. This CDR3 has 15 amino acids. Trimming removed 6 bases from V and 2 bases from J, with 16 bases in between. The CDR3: CASRPTGGGQETQYF. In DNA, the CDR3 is TGTGCCAGCAGACCAACAGGGGGAGGGCAAGAGACCCAGTACTTC.